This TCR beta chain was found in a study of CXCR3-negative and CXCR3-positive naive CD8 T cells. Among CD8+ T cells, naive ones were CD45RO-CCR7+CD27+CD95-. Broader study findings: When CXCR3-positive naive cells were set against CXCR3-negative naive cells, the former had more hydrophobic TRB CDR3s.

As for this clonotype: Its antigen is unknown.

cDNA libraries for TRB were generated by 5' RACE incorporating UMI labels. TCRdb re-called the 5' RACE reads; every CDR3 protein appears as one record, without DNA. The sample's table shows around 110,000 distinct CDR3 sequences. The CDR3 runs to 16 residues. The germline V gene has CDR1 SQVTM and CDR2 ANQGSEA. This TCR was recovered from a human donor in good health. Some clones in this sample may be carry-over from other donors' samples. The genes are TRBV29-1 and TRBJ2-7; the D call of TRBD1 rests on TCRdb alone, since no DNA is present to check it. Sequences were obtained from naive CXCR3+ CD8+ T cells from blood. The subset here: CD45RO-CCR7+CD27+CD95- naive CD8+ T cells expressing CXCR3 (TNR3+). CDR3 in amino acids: CSVEGAENGKLHEQYF.